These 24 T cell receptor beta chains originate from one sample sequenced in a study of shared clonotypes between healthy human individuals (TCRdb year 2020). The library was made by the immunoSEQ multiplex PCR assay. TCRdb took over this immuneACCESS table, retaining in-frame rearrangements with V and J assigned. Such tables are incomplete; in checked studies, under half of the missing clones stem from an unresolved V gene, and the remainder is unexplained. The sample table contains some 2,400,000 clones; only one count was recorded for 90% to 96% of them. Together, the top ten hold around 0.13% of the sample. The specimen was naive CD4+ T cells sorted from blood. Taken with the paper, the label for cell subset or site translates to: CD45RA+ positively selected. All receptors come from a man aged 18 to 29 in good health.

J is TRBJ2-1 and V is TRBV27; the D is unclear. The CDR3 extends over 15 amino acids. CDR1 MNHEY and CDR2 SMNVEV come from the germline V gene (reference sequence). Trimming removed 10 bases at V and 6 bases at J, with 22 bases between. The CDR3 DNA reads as TGTGCCACCCAGGCCGAGTCACAGATTTTCAATGAGCAGTTCTTC. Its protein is CATQAESQIFNEQFF.

The chain's CDR3 is CASSTYRGQSNQPQHF. The CDR3 DNA reads as TGTGCCAGCAGTACATACAGGGGTCAGAGCAATCAGCCCCAGCATTTT. The chain is built from TRBV6-6 and TRBJ1-5; 7 nucleotides line up with TRBD1. The CDR3 has 16 residues. Trimming at V came to 5 bases and at J to 1 base, leaving 8 bases not matched to a gene. The germline V gene has CDR1 MNHNY and CDR2 SVGAGI (reference sequence).

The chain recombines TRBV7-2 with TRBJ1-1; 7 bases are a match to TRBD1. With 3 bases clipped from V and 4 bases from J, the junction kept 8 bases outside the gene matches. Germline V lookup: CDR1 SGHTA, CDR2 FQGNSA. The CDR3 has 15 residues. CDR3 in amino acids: CASSFIRDRGTEAFF. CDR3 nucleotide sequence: TGTGCCAGCAGCTTCATCCGGGACAGAGGCACTGAAGCTTTCTTT.

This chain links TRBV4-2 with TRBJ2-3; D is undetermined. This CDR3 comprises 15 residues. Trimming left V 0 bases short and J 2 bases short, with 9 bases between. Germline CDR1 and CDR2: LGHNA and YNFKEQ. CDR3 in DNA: TGTGCCAGCAGCCAAGATCACGTCTACACAGATACGCAGTATTTT. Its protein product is CASSQDHVYTDTQYF.

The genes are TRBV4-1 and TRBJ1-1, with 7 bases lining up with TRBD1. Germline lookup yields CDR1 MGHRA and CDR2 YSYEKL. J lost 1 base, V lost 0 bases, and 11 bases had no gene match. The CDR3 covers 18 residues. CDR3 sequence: CASSQELGDRKRNTEAFF. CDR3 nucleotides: TGCGCCAGCAGCCAAGAATTAGGGGACAGAAAAAGGAACACTGAAGCTTTCTTT.

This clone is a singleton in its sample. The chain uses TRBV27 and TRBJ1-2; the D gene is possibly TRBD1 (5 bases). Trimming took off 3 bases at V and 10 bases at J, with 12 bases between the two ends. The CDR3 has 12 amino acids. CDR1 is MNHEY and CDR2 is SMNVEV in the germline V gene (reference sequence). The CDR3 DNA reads TGTGCCAGCAGTTTTGGGGGGAGCGCCTACACCTTC. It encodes CASSFGGSAYTF.

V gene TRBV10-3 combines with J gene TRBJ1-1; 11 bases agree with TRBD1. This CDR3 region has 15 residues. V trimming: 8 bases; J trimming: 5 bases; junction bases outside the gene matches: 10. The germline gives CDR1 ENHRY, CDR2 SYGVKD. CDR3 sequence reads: CAIGSGQGAGTEAFF. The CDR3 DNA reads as TGTGCCATCGGTTCCGGACAGGGGGCGGGGACTGAAGCTTTCTTT.

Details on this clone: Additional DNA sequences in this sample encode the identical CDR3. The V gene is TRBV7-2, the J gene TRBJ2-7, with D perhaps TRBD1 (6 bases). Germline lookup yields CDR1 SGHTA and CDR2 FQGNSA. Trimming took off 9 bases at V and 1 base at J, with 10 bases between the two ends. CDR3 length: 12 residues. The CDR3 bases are TGTGCCAGTGGGGACAATTCCTACGAGCAGTACTTC. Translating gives CASGDNSYEQYF.

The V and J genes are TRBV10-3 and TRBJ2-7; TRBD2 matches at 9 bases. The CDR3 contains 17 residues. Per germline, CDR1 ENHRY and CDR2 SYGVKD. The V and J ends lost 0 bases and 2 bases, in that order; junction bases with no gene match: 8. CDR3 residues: CAISESGRASGTYEQYF. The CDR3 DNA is TGTGCCATCAGTGAGTCGGGGCGGGCTAGCGGGACCTACGAGCAGTACTTC.

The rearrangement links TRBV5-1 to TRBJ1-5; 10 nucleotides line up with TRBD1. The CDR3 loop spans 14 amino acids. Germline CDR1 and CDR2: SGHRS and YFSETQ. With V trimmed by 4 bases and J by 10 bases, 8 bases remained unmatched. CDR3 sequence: CASSPGTGDLPQHF. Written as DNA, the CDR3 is TGCGCCAGCAGCCCCGGGACAGGGGATCTTCCCCAGCATTTT.

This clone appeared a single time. The CDR3 DNA reads TGTGCCAGTAGTGGGACCTTAGTTTCCTACGAGCAGTACTTC. Translated: CASSGTLVSYEQYF. V gene TRBV19 combines with J gene TRBJ2-7; D possibly matches TRBD1 or TRBD2 (5 bases each). Trimming took 5 bases from V and 1 from J, leaving 12 bases between them. The CDR3 spans 14 residues. Germline V gives CDR1 LNHDA, CDR2 SQIVND (reference sequence).

Here the CDR3 reads CASSSGPTSVNEQFF. For the CDR3, the DNA is TGCGCCAGCAGCTCCGGACCGACTAGCGTCAATGAGCAGTTCTTC. This chain connects TRBV5-1 to TRBJ2-1; TRBD2 aligns across 8 bases. This CDR3 has 15 residues. V gave up 3 bases and J gave up 6 bases; unmatched junction bases: 8. The germline CDR1 and CDR2 sequences are SGHRS and YFSETQ.

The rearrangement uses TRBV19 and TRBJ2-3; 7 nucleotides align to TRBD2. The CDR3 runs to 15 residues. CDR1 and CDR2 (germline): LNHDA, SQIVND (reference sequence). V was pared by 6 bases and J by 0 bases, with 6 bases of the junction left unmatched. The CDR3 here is CASSTGLISTDTQYF. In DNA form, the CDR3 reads TGTGCCAGTAGCACGGGACTAATAAGCACAGATACGCAGTATTTT.

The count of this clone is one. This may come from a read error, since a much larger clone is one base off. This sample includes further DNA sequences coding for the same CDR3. This chain's CDR3 is CASSLDETQYF. CDR3 bases: TGTGCCAGCAGCTTAGACGAGACCCAGTACTTC. The V call is TRBV7-9, the J call TRBJ2-5; D not resolved. Trimming shortened V by 1 base and J by 5 bases, and 2 bases separated the two germline ends. The CDR3 totals 11 residues. Germline loops: CDR1 SEHNR, CDR2 FQNEAQ (reference sequence).

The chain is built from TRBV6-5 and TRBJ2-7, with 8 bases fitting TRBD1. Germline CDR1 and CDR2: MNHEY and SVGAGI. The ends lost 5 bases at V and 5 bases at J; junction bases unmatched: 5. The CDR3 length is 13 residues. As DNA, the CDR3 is TGTGCCAGCAGTGAGGACAGGGTCGACGAGCAGTACTTC. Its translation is CASSEDRVDEQYF.

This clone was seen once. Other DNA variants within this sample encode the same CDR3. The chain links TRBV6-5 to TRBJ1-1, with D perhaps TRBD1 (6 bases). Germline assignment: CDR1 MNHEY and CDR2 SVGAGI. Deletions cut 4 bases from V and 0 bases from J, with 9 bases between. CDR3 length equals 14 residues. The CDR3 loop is CASSSGGMNTEAFF. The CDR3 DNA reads TGTGCCAGCAGTTCGGGGGGCATGAACACTGAAGCTTTCTTT.

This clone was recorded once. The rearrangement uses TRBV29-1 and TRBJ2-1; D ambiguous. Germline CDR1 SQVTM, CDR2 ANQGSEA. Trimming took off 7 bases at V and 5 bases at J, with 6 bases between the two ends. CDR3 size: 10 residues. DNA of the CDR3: TGCAGCGGTACAAACAATGAGCAGTTCTTC. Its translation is CSGTNNEQFF.

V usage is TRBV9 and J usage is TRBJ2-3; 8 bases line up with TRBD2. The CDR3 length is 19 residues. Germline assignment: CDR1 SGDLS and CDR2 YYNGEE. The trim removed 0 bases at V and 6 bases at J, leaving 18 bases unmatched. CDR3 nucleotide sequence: TGTGCCAGCAGCGTAGCCGCACCCGCACCGGGACTAGGGCGTGATACGCAGTATTTT. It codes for CASSVAAPAPGLGRDTQYF. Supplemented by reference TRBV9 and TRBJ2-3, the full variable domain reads DSGVTQTPKHLITATGQRVTLRCSPRSGDLSVYWYQQSLDQGLQFLIQYYNGEERAKGNILERFSAQQFPDLHSELNLSSLELGDSALYFCASSVAAPAPGLGRDTQYFGPGTRLTVL.

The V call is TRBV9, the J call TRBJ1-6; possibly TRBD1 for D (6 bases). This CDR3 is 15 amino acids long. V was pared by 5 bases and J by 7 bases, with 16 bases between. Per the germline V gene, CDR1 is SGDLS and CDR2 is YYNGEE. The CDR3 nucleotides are TGTGCCAGCAGACGAGGGGGGGCTGACAATTCACCCCTCCACTTT. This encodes CASRRGGADNSPLHF.

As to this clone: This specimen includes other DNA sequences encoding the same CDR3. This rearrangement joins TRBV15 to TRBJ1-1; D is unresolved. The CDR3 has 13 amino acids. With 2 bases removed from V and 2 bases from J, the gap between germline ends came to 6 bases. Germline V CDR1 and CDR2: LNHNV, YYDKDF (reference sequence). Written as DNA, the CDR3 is TGTGCCACCAGCAGACTCGGTAACACTGAAGCTTTCTTT. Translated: CATSRLGNTEAFF.

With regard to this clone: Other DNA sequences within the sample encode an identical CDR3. The CDR3 here is CASSLDRATYNEQFF. As DNA, the CDR3 is TGTGCCAGCAGCTTAGACAGGGCTACCTACAATGAGCAGTTCTTC. The chain carries TRBV7-9 and TRBJ2-1, with D possibly TRBD1 on 6 matching bases. CDR1 is SEHNR and CDR2 is FQNEAQ in the germline V gene (reference sequence). The V end lost 1 base, the J end lost 2 bases, and 9 bases lay between the germline ends. CDR3 size: 15 residues.

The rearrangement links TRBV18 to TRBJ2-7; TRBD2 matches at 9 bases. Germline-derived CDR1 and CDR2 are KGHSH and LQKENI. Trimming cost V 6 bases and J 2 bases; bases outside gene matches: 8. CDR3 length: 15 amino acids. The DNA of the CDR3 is TGTGCCAGCTCCCGGGGTAGCGGGAGTACCTACGAGCAGTACTTC. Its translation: CASSRGSGSTYEQYF.

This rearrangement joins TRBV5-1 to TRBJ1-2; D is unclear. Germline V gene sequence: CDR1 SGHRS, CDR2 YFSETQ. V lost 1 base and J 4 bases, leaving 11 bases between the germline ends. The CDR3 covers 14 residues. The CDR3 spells CASSLQVASYGYTF. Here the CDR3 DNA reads TGCGCCAGCAGCTTGCAGGTTGCAAGCTATGGCTACACCTTC.

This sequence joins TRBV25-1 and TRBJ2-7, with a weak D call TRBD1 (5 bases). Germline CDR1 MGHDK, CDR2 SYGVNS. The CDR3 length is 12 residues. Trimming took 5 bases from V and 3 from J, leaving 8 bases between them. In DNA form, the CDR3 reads TGTGCCAGCAGTCTAAGGGGCTACGAGCAGTACTTC. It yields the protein CASSLRGYEQYF.